This T cell receptor (beta chain) was recorded in a study of Ad26.COV2.S vaccination and SARS-CoV-2 variants. Study information: Trial arm assignment for the donor was COV1001 Ad26.COV2.S.

The treatment: 19 received Ad26.COV2.S at low or high dose, single or two shots; about 5 received placebo; per-sample allocation not given. On day 63 after the first injection, vaccine and placebo recipients gave samples. The administered vaccine (an Ad26 vector) expressed Wuhan-strain SARS-CoV-2 spike. The study's findings and limits: Vaccine and placebo recipients had comparable breadth of non-spike TCRs.

On this clone: The antigen remains undetermined.

CDR1 MNHEY and CDR2 SVGEGT come from the germline V gene. Trimming shortened V by 6 bases and J by 0 bases, and 6 bases separated the two germline ends. CDR3 length equals 12 residues. The protocol was immunoSEQ multiplex PCR, while the TCRdb copy is restricted to in-frame clones and leaves out a portion. The sample lists about 330,000 clones; approximately 87% were seen once. The source is a person aged 18-60 years who received the Ad26.COV2.S COVID-19 vaccine or a placebo. This sequence joins TRBV6-2 or TRBV6-3 and TRBJ2-7; no clear D gene. The sample consisted of peripheral blood, taken in a trial of Ad26.COV2.S vaccine versus placebo. CDR3 sequence (DNA): TGTGCCAGCAGCGGAGTCTCCTACGAGCAGTACGTC. Translated: CASSGVSYEQYV.